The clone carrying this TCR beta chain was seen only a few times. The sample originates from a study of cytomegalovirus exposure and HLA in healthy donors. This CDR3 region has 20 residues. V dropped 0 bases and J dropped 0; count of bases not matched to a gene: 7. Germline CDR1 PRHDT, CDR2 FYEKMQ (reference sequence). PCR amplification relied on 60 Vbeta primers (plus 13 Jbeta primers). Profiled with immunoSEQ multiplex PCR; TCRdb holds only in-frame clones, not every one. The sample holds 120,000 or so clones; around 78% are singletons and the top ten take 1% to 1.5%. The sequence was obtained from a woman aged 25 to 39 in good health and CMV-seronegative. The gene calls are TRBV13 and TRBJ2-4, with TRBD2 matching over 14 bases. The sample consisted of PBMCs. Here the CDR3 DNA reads TGTGCCAGCAGCTTAGGCCGGGGACTAGCGGGGGAGCTAGCCAAAAACATTCAGTACTTC. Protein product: CASSLGRGLAGELAKNIQYF.